Listed below are T cell receptor beta chains from one sample, sequenced in a study of cytomegalovirus exposure and HLA in healthy donors. Here immunoSEQ multiplex PCR was the method, and the copy in TCRdb shows in-frame clones only, minus some. The sample yields about 120,000 clones, about 59% seen once. Sample: PBMCs. The receptors stem from a woman between 40 and 50 years old in good health and CMV-seropositive. Each CDR3 is given with its conserved first and last residue. Fields, in order: clone size, J gene, V gene, D gene, CDR3 DNA, CDR3 protein. D genes are given only for firm matches. A clone size is listed for some rows: how often the clone was seen (once, few, many), or a class if it is expanded.

.,TRBJ2-7,TRBV9,TRBD1,TGTGCCAGCAGCGAAGGGACAGGACTCGACTACGAGCAGTACTTC,CASSEGTGLDYEQYF
many,TRBJ2-5,TRBV29-1,TRBD1,TGCAGCGGTGGACAGGGGGCAGAGACCCAGTACTTC,CSGGQGAETQYF
.,TRBJ1-3,TRBV28,.,TGTGCCAGCAGTTTTCTGCGGGGGTCTGGAAACACCATATATTTT,CASSFLRGSGNTIYF
.,TRBJ2-7,TRBV28,TRBD1,TGTGCCAGCAGTGATCCGGGACAGGGGGACCACGAGCAGTACTTC,CASSDPGQGDHEQYF
.,TRBJ2-6,TRBV18,TRBD1,TGTGCCAGCTCACCATTGGACAGGGGGCCAAGGTCTTTC,CASSPLDRGPRSF
once,TRBJ2-3,TRBV12-5,.,TGTGCTAGTGGTTTGGTAATCGGGGGAACAGATACGCAGTATTTT,CASGLVIGGTDTQYF
once,TRBJ2-7,TRBV9,TRBD2,TGTGCCAGCAGCGTGGGCGGGACTAGCGACTCCTACGAGCAGTACTTC,CASSVGGTSDSYEQYF
.,TRBJ2-1,TRBV12-5,.,TGTGCTAGTGGTTCCCGAGCGGACTATAGCTACAATGAGCAGTTCTTC,CASGSRADYSYNEQFF
once,TRBJ2-3,TRBV5-1,.,TGCGCCAGCAGCTTGGACGGGGGATCAGATACGCAGTATTTT,CASSLDGGSDTQYF
.,TRBJ2-7,TRBV6-1,.,TGTGCCAGCAGCACGATACAGGGAAGCTCCTACGAGCAGTACTTC,CASSTIQGSSYEQYF
.,TRBJ2-1,TRBV7-9,.,TGTGCCAGCAGCTTAGAGGGGGAGAGGCCCTACAATGAGCAGTTCTTC,CASSLEGERPYNEQFF
.,TRBJ2-1,TRBV10-3,.,TGTGCCATCAGTGATGAGAGCGACAGCCAGTTCTTC,CAISDESDSQFF